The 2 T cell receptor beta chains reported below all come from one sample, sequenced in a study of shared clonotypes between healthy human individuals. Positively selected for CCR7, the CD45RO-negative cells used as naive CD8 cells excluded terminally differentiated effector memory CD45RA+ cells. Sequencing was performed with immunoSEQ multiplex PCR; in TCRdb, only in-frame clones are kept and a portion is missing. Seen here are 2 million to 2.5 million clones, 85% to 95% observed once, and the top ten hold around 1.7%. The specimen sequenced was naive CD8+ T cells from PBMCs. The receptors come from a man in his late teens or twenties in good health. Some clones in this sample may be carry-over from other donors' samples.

The CDR3 coding sequence is TGCGCCAGCAGCTTGGCCCCGGGGGCGTCGCAGTTCTTC. This translates into CASSLAPGASQFF. This chain connects TRBV5-1 to TRBJ2-1; D assignment may be TRBD1 or TRBD2 (6 bases each). CDR1 is SGHRS, CDR2 YFSETQ, per germline. The CDR3 contains 13 residues. V was pared by 0 bases and J by 12 bases, with 13 bases between.

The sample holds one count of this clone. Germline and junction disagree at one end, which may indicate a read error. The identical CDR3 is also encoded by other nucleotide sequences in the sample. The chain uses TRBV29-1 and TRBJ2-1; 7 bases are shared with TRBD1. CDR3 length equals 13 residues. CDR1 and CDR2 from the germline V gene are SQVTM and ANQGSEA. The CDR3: CSVTGTAYNEQFF. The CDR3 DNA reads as TGCAGCGTAACCGGGACAGCCTATAATGAGCAGTTCTTC.